The clone carrying this T cell receptor (beta chain) came up many times. Germline CDR1 is LGHDT and CDR2 is YNNKEL (reference sequence). CDR3 length: 16 residues. With V trimmed by 5 bases and J by 5 bases, 12 bases remained unmatched. This sample was included in a study of CD8 T cells in ankylosing spondylitis. One entry per CDR3 protein results from TCRdb running MiXCR on the 5' RACE reads. The table includes roughly 100,000 distinct CDR3 sequences, 24% detected once. The V and J genes are TRBV3-1 and TRBJ2-5, with TRBD1 matching over 9 bases. The specimen sequenced was synovial fluid, either unsorted or a sorted T cell fraction (not recorded which). This sequence originates from a male donor with ankylosing spondylitis. The CDR3 loop is CASSSWTGESEETQYF. CDR3 DNA: TGTGCCAGCAGCTCCTGGACAGGGGAGAGCGAGGAGACCCAGTACTTC.